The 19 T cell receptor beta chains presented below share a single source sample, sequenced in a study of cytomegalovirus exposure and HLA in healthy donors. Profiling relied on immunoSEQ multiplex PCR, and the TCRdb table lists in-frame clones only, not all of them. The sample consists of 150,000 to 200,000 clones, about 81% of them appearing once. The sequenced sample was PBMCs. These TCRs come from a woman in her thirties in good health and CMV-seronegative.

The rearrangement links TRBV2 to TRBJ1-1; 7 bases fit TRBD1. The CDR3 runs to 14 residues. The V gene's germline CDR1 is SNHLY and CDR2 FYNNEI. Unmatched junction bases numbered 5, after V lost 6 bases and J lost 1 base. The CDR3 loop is CASRKQGKNTEAFF. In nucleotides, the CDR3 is TGTGCCAGCAGGAAACAGGGGAAGAACACTGAAGCTTTCTTT.

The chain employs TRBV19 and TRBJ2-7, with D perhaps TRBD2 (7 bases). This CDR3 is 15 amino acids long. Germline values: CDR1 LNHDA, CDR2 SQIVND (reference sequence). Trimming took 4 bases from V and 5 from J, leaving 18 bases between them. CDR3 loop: CASSTQGGAINEQYF. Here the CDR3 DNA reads TGTGCCAGTAGTACCCAAGGGGGGGCCATAAACGAGCAGTACTTC. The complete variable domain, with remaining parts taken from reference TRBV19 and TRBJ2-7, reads DGGITQSPKYLFRKEGQNVTLSCEQNLNHDAMYWYRQDPGQGLRLIYYSQIVNDFQKGDIAEGYSVSREKKESFPLTVTSAQKNPTAFYLCASSTQGGAINEQYFGPGTRLTVT.

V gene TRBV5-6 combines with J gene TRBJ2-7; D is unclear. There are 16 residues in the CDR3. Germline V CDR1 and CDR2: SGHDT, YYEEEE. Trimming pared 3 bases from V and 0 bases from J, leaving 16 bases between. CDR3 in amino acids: CASSSPFPPSSYEQYF. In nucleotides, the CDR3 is TGTGCCAGCAGCTCCCCTTTTCCCCCGAGCTCCTACGAGCAGTACTTC.

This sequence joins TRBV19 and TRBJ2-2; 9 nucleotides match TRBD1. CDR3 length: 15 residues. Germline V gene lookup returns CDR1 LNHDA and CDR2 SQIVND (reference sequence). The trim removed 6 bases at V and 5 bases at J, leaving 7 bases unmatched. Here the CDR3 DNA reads TGTGCCAGTAGATCCGGGACAGGGTTTACCGGGGAGCTGTTTTTT. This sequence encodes CASRSGTGFTGELFF.

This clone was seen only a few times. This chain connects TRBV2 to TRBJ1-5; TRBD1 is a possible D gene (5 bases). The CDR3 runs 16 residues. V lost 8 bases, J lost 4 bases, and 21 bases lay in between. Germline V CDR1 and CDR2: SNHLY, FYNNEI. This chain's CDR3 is CASRGYTGEGNQPQHF. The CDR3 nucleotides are TGTGCCAGCCGGGGCTATACGGGGGAGGGTAATCAGCCCCAGCATTTT.

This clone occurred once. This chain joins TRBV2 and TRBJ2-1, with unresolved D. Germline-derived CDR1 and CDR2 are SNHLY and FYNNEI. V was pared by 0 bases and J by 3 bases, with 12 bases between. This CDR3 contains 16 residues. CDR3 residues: CASSEALRGHYNEQFF. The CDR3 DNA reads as TGTGCCAGCAGTGAAGCGCTTCGCGGTCACTACAATGAGCAGTTCTTC.

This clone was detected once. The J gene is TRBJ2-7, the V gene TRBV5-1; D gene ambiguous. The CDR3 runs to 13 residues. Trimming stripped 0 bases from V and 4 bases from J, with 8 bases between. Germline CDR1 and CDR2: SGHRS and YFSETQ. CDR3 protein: CASSLGVGYEQYF. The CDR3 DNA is TGCGCCAGCAGCTTGGGAGTCGGGTACGAGCAGTACTTC.

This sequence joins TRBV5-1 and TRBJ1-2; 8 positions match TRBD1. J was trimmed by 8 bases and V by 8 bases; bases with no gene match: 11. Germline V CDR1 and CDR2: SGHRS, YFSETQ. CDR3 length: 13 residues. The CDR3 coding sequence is TGCGCCAGTATGATAGAGACAGGGGAAGGCTACACCTTC. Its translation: CASMIETGEGYTF.

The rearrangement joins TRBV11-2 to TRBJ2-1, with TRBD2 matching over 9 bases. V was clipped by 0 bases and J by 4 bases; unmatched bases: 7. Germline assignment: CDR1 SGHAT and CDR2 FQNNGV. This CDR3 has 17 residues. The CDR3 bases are TGTGCCAGCAGCTTAGACTTAGCGGGAGTTGCGTACAATGAGCAGTTCTTC. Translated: CASSLDLAGVAYNEQFF. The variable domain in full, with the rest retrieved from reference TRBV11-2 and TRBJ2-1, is EAGVAQSPRYKIIEKRQSVAFWCNPISGHATLYWYQQILGQGPKLLIQFQNNGVVDDSQLPKDRFSAERLKGVDSTLKIQPAKLEDSAVYLCASSLDLAGVAYNEQFFGPGTRLTVL.

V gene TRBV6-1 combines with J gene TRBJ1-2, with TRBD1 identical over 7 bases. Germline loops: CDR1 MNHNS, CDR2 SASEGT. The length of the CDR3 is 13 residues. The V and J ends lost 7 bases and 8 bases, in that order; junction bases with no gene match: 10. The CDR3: CASTPDRVKGYTF. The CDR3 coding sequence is TGTGCCAGCACCCCCGACAGGGTGAAAGGCTACACCTTC.

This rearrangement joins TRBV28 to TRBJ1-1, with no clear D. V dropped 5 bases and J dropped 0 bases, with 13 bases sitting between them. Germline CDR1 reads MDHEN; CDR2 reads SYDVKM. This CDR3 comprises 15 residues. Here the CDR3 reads CASSTPSPMNTEAFF. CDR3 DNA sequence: TGTGCCAGCAGTACACCCTCACCGATGAACACTGAAGCTTTCTTT. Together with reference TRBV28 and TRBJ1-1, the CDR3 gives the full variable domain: DVKVTQSSRYLVKRTGEKVFLECVQDMDHENMFWYRQDPGLGLRLIYFSYDVKMKEKGDIPEGYSVSREKKERFSLILESASTNQTSMYLCASSTPSPMNTEAFFGQGTRLTVV.

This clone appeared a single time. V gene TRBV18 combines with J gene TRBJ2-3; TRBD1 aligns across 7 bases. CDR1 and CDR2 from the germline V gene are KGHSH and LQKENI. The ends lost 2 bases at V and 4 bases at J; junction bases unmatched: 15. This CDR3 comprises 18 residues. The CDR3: CASSPRRQQDRWADTQYF. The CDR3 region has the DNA TGTGCCAGCTCACCAAGGAGGCAACAGGACAGGTGGGCAGATACGCAGTATTTT.

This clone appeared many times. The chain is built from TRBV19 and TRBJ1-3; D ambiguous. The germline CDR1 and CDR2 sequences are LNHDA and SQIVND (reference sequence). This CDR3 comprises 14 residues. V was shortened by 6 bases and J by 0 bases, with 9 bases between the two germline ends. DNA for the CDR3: TGTGCCAGTAGGATCCAGTTCTCTGGAAACACCATATATTTT. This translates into CASRIQFSGNTIYF.

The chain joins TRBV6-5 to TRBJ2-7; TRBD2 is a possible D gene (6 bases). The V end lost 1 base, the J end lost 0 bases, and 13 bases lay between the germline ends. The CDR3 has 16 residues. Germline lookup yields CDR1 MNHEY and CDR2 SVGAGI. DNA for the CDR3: TGTGCCAGCAGTTACTTGGGGGGTCTCAACTCCTACGAGCAGTACTTC. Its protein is CASSYLGGLNSYEQYF.

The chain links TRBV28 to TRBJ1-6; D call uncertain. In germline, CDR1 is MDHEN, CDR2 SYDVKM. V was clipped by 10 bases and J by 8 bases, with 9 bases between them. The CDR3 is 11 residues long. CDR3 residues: CATSTDSPLHF. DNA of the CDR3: TGTGCCACCTCCACGGATTCACCCCTCCACTTT.

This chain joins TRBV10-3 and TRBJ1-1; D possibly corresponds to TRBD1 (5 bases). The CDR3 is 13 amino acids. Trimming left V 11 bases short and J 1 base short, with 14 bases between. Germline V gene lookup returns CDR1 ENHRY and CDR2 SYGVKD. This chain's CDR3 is CASAAGGNTEAFF. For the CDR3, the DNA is TGTGCCTCCGCGGCCGGGGGGAACACTGAAGCTTTCTTT.

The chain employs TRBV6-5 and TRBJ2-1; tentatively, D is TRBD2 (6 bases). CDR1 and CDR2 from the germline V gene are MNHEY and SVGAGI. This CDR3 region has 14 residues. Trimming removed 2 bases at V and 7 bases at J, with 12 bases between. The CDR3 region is CASSYDGTSNEQFF. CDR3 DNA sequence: TGTGCCAGCAGTTACGACGGGACTTCGAATGAGCAGTTCTTC.

Written as DNA, the CDR3 is TGTGCCAGCCCATCGGCGGGACCCTCGCCCGGGGAGCTGTTTTTT. This gives the protein CASPSAGPSPGELFF. The chain has TRBV6-1 and TRBJ2-2; D possibly corresponds to TRBD2 (6 bases). This CDR3 is built from 15 residues. CDR1 is MNHNS, CDR2 SASEGT, per germline. Trimming cost V 8 bases and J 6 bases, with 19 bases left between them.

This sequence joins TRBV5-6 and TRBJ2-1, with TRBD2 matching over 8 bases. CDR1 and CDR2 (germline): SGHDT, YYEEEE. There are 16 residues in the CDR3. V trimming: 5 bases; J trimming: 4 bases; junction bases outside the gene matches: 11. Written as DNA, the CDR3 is TGTGCCAGCAGGGCTGTGGCGGGGGGAAGATACAATGAGCAGTTCTTC. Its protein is CASRAVAGGRYNEQFF.